Given below is one T cell receptor (beta chain) in context. This entry belongs to a study of tumor-infiltrating lymphocytes in oesophageal squamous cell carcinoma. TCRdb reprocessed the PCR reads with MiXCR, giving one entry per CDR3 protein. Of about 15,000 distinct CDR3 sequences in the sample, roughly half were seen once. This receptor was identified in a female donor with esophageal squamous cell carcinoma. Sequencing was done on a sample of esophageal tumor tissue.

The CDR3 DNA follows: TGTGCCACCCACAGGGTACGGGATGAGCAGTTCTTC. Protein product: CATHRVRDEQFF. The chain uses TRBV28 and TRBJ2-1, with D perhaps matching TRBD1 (6 bases). Germline assignment: CDR1 MDHEN and CDR2 SYDVKM. Trimming removed 10 bases at V and 8 bases at J, with 15 bases between. The CDR3 length is 12 residues.